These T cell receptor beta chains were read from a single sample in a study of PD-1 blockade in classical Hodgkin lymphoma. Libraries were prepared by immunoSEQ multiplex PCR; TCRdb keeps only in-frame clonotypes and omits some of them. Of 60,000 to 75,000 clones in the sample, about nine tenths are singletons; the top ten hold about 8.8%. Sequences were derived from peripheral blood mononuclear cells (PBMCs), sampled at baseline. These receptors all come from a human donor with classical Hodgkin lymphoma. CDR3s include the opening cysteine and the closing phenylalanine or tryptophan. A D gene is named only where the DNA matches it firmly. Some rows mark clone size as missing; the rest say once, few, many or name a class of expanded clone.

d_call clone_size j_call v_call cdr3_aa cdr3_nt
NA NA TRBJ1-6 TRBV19 CASSEQSSYNSPLHF TGTGCCAGTAGTGAACAGAGCTCCTATAATTCACCCCTCCACTTT
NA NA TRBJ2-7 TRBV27 CASKGGIESYEQYF TGTGCCAGCAAAGGAGGGATTGAGTCCTACGAGCAGTACTTC
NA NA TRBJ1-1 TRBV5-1 CASSLNTNTEAFF TGCGCCAGCAGCTTGAACACGAACACTGAAGCTTTCTTT
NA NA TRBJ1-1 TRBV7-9 CASRGGRIEAFF TGTGCCAGCAGGGGAGGACGGATTGAAGCTTTCTTT
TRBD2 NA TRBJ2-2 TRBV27 CASSQRGGNTGELFF TGTGCCAGCAGCCAGCGGGGGGGGAACACCGGGGAGCTGTTTTTT
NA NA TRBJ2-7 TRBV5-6 CASSRDVTYEQYF TGTGCCAGCAGCCGGGACGTGACCTACGAGCAGTACTTC
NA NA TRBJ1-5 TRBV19 CASSISPGVPSNQPQHF TGTGCCAGTAGTATATCTCCAGGGGTCCCAAGCAATCAGCCCCAGCATTTT
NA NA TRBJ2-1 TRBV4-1 CASSQSNRLEQFF TGCGCCAGCAGCCAATCAAACCGGCTTGAGCAGTTCTTC
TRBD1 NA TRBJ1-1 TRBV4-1 CASSAGAGGTEAFF TGCGCCAGCAGCGCAGGGGCAGGGGGCACTGAAGCTTTCTTT
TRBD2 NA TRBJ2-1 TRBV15 CATSRDWAGLAGGEANNEQFF TGTGCCACCAGCAGAGATTGGGCGGGACTAGCGGGAGGAGAGGCAAACAATGAGCAGTTCTTC
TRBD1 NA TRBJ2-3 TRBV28 CASSFNRGLTDTQYF TGTGCCAGCAGTTTTAATAGGGGGCTCACAGATACGCAGTATTTT
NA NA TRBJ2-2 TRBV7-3 CASSLTSDTGELFF TGTGCCAGCAGCTTAACTAGTGACACCGGGGAGCTGTTTTTT
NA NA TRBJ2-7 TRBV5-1 CASSLALGRNEQYF TGCGCCAGCAGCTTGGCCCTGGGGAGGAACGAGCAGTACTTC
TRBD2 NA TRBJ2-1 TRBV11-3 CASSLAGREPDNEQFF TGTGCCAGCAGCTTAGCGGGGCGGGAGCCCGACAATGAGCAGTTCTTC
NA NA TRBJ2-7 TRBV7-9 CASSLAGPSYEQYF TGTGCCAGCAGCTTAGCGGGGCCATCCTACGAGCAGTACTTC
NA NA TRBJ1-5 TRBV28 CASKVRGYQPQHF TGTGCCAGCAAGGTCAGGGGCTATCAGCCCCAGCATTTT
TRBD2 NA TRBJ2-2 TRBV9 CASSAGLAYTGELFF TGTGCCAGCAGCGCGGGACTAGCGTACACCGGGGAGCTGTTTTTT
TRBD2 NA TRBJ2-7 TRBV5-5 CASSLAGLAGGEQYF TGTGCCAGCAGCTTGGCCGGACTAGCGGGGGGCGAGCAGTACTTC
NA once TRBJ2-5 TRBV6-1 CASWEAGLHF TGTGCCAGCTGGGAGGCAGGTTTACACTTC
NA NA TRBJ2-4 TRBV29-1 CSVGGQKNIQYF TGCAGCGTCGGGGGACAGAAAAACATTCAGTACTTC
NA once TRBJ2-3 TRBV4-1 CASSRPEDTQYF TGCGCCAGCAGCCGACCGGAAGATACGCAGTATTTT
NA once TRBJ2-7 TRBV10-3 CAIGESGLPYEQYF TGTGCCATCGGGGAAAGTGGACTGCCCTACGAGCAGTACTTC
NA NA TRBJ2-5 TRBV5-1 CASSLLGPQETQYF TGCGCCAGCAGCTTGTTGGGACCCCAAGAGACCCAGTACTTC
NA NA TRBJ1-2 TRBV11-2 CASSPGFFRGLSSYGYTF TGTGCCAGCAGCCCAGGCTTCTTTCGGGGTTTAAGCTCCTATGGCTACACCTTC
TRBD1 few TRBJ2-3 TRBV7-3 CASSFGTGADTQYF TGTGCCAGCAGCTTCGGGACAGGGGCAGATACGCAGTATTTT
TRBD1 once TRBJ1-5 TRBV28 CASSRGRGPPRPQHF TGTGCCAGCAGTCGAGGCAGGGGGCCACCACGGCCCCAGCATTTT
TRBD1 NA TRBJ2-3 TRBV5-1 CASSITGADTQYF TGCGCCAGCAGCATCACAGGGGCAGATACGCAGTATTTT
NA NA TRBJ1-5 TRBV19 CASKWTASNQPQHF TGTGCCAGCAAATGGACAGCTAGCAATCAGCCCCAGCATTTT
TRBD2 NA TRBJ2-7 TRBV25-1 CASSKAGGSEQYF TGTGCCAGCAGTAAAGCGGGAGGTAGCGAGCAGTACTTC
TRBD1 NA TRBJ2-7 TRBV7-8 CASSFPDRAYEQYF TGTGCCAGCAGCTTCCCGGACAGGGCCTACGAGCAGTACTTC
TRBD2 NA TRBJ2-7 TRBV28 CASSGAFWREIGEQYF TGTGCCAGCAGTGGGGCTTTTTGGCGGGAGATAGGCGAGCAGTACTTC